The 14 T cell receptor beta chains below all came from one sample that was sequenced in a study of cytomegalovirus exposure and HLA in healthy donors (dated by TCRdb to between 2016 and 2019). Library generation was performed with the immunoSEQ multiplex PCR assay. A mixture of 60 forward primers for TCR Vbeta segments and 13 reverse primers for TCR Jbeta segments was used in the multiplex PCR. TCRdb re-hosts the immuneACCESS table, in-frame sequences only. Its copies lack some clones; in the studies checked, an unresolved V gene accounts for under half of them, and the cause for the rest is not known. In this sample the table shows over 150,000 clones, around 79% of which occur a single time. Over 6% of the sample is held by the ten biggest clonotypes. Sequences were obtained from PBMCs. These receptor sequences come from a man younger than 40 in good health and CMV-seropositive.

The rearrangement joins TRBV18 to TRBJ1-1; 8 bases fit TRBD1. CDR3 length: 17 amino acids. Per germline, CDR1 KGHSH and CDR2 LQKENI. J gave up 0 bases and V 3 bases, and 9 bases lay outside the gene matches. In nucleotides, the CDR3 is TGTGCCAGCTCACCCCCGGGGACAGGTAATATGAACACTGAAGCTTTCTTT. It specifies CASSPPGTGNMNTEAFF.

This clone was counted a single time. V is TRBV30 and J is TRBJ1-5; weak D call: TRBD1 (6 bases). CDR1 is GTSNPN and CDR2 is SVGIG in the germline V gene (reference sequence). With 3 bases removed from V and 5 bases from J, the gap between germline ends came to 14 bases. CDR3 length: 14 amino acids. The chain's CDR3 is CAWSTDRWDQPQHF. The CDR3 DNA sequence: TGTGCCTGGAGCACAGACAGGTGGGATCAGCCCCAGCATTTT.

The gene calls are TRBV5-8 and TRBJ1-1; 8 bases align to TRBD1. V lost 0 bases to trimming and J lost 4 bases; unmatched junction nucleotides: 2. Germline V gives CDR1 SGHTS, CDR2 YDEGEE. The CDR3 is 14 amino acids. The CDR3 here is CASSLGQGSTEAFF. The CDR3, as DNA: TGTGCCAGCAGCTTGGGACAGGGGTCCACTGAAGCTTTCTTT.

CDR3 sequence: CASSSSGQPSDEQFF. CDR3 nucleotide sequence: TGCGCCAGCAGTTCTAGCGGGCAACCTTCAGATGAGCAGTTCTTC. The V and J genes are TRBV10-1 and TRBJ2-1; 8 bases are shared with TRBD2. Germline CDR1 is WNHNN and CDR2 is SYGVQD (reference sequence). This CDR3 has 15 residues. J lost 8 bases, V lost 5 bases, and 11 bases had no gene match.

This clone has just a few counts. The chain has TRBV2 and TRBJ2-1; 7 nucleotides agree with TRBD2. This CDR3 comprises 15 residues. Trimming removed 1 base from V and 3 bases from J; junction bases left unmatched: 3. Germline V gene lookup returns CDR1 SNHLY and CDR2 FYNNEI. CDR3 nucleotide sequence: TGTGCCAGCAGTGAAGTGGGAGGGTACTACAATGAGCAGTTCTTC. It translates to CASSEVGGYYNEQFF.

The rearrangement uses TRBV11-1 and TRBJ2-5, with D possibly matching TRBD2 (5 bases). The CDR3 length is 13 residues. Germline V lookup: CDR1 SGHAT, CDR2 FQDESV (reference sequence). V was pared by 4 bases and J by 3 bases, with 9 bases between. As DNA, the CDR3 is TGTGCCAGCAGCTCGGACGGGGAAGAGACCCAGTACTTC. Its protein product is CASSSDGEETQYF.

V and J are TRBV5-6 and TRBJ1-2; D is unclear. V was pared by 3 bases and J by 6 bases, with 15 bases between. Germline CDR1 reads SGHDT; CDR2 reads YYEEEE. This CDR3 is 14 amino acids long. The CDR3 loop is CASSSSYEGDGYTF. Here the CDR3 DNA reads TGTGCCAGCAGCTCATCCTACGAAGGAGATGGCTACACCTTC.

V gene TRBV2 combines with J gene TRBJ2-3; D is ambiguous. V gave up 7 bases and J gave up 9 bases, with 17 bases separating them. Germline CDR1 reads SNHLY; CDR2 reads FYNNEI. CDR3 size: 13 residues. The CDR3 bases are TGTGCCAGCACTTACCCCTATGCCCCAACGCAGTATTTT. This translates into CASTYPYAPTQYF.

This chain joins TRBV6-5 and TRBJ1-3, with a tentative D call TRBD1 (5 bases). Trimming left V 0 bases short and J 2 bases short, with 8 bases between. Germline CDR1 reads MNHEY; CDR2 reads SVGAGI. The CDR3 is 15 amino acids. CDR3 bases: TGTGCCAGCAGTTACTCGACCAGGGCTGGAAACACCATATATTTT. It specifies CASSYSTRAGNTIYF.

V usage is TRBV18 and J usage is TRBJ1-2; 9 nucleotides align to TRBD1. Germline V gene sequence: CDR1 KGHSH, CDR2 LQKENI. This CDR3 is 14 amino acids long. Trimming removed 4 bases from V and 5 bases from J; junction bases left unmatched: 5. The CDR3 coding sequence is TGTGCCAGCTCACAGGGACAGGGACGTTATGGCTACACCTTC. Its protein product is CASSQGQGRYGYTF.

V gene TRBV28 combines with J gene TRBJ1-1; D remains unclear. This CDR3 is 10 amino acids long. V lost 8 bases, J lost 3 bases, and 4 bases lay in between. Germline-derived CDR1 and CDR2 are MDHEN and SYDVKM. CDR3 region: CASRDTEAFF. The DNA for the CDR3 is TGTGCCAGCCGAGACACTGAAGCTTTCTTT.

The chain carries TRBV30 and TRBJ1-3; D gene uncertain. Germline V gene lookup returns CDR1 GTSNPN and CDR2 SVGIG (reference sequence). Between the trimmed V and J ends, which lost 4 bases and 7 bases, there was a span of 8 bases. This CDR3 comprises 11 residues. The CDR3 is CAWKGGNTIYF. The CDR3 nucleotides read TGTGCCTGGAAAGGAGGGAACACCATATATTTT.

The gene calls are TRBV2 and TRBJ2-2; D possibly corresponds to TRBD2 (6 bases). The CDR3 runs 18 residues. Trimming cost V 3 bases and J 4 bases, with 21 bases left between them. Per germline, CDR1 SNHLY and CDR2 FYNNEI. CDR3 sequence: CASSDWGGTLSVTGELFF. The DNA for the CDR3 is TGTGCCAGCAGTGATTGGGGCGGGACTTTATCTGTCACCGGGGAGCTGTTTTTT.

V usage is TRBV10-3 and J usage is TRBJ1-3, with TRBD1 as a possible D gene (6 bases). Looked up from germline, CDR1 is ENHRY and CDR2 is SYGVKD. Trimming took off 6 bases at V and 0 bases at J, with 12 bases between the two ends. CDR3 size: 15 residues. As DNA, the CDR3 is TGTGCCATCAGGGGGGACATTGGCTCTGGAAACACCATATATTTT. It translates to CAIRGDIGSGNTIYF.